This paragraph reports one T cell receptor beta chain. In the source study's methods: By means of reference gene primer amplification, nucleated cell counts were estimated. The table came from immunoSEQ multiplex PCR; TCRdb's copy has only in-frame clones and leaves some out. V and J calls and clone size are given by that table; D and trimming were obtained from the DNA. Of around 150,000 clones in the sample, over 85% were seen once. This sample is part of a study of blood T cell repertoires in COVID-19. Background on the study: The study drew acute and convalescent COVID-19 samples from the United States, Italy and Spain. T cells, B-cell-depleted T cells, or PBMCs provided the cDNA or gDNA that served as material.

CDR1 and CDR2 from the germline V gene are SGHRS and YFSETQ. Trimming removed 4 bases from V and 2 bases from J, with 12 bases in between. CDR3 length equals 14 residues. V is TRBV5-1 and J is TRBJ2-5, with D possibly matching TRBD2 (6 bases). The sample consisted of peripheral blood. The TCR was taken from a woman aged 45-60 years with acute or convalescent COVID-19. CDR3 region: CASSPGTPQETQYF. The DNA for the CDR3 is TGCGCCAGCAGCCCTGGGACTCCTCAAGAGACCCAGTACTTC.